Below are 2 T cell receptor beta chains sequenced from a single sample in a study of patients and donors after allogeneic stem cell transplantation. Each CDR3 protein is one row after TCRdb ran MiXCR on the RT-PCR reads. This table holds 110,000 or so distinct CDR3 sequences, approximately 35% found once. The sequencing input was blood, either unsorted or a sorted T cell fraction (not recorded which). These receptors were taken from a human donor who was either an allogeneic HSCT recipient or a stem cell or donor lymphocyte infusion donor (not recorded which). It is not recorded whose cells these are; they may come from a transplant donor.

The chain couples TRBV4-3 to TRBJ2-7, with D perhaps matching TRBD1 (6 bases). The CDR3 covers 15 residues. V lost 1 base to trimming and J lost 4 bases, with 14 bases between them. The germline CDR1 and CDR2 sequences are LGHNA and YSLEER. The CDR3 DNA sequence: TGCGCCAGCAGCCAAGGATCGGCAGGGGAGTACGAGCAGTACTTC. Amino acid sequence: CASSQGSAGEYEQYF.

The chain employs TRBV7-9 and TRBJ1-3; TRBD1 matches at 9 bases. CDR1 SEHNR and CDR2 FQNEAQ come from the germline V gene (reference sequence). This CDR3 region has 18 residues. V lost 1 base to trimming and J lost 0 bases; unmatched junction nucleotides: 7. The CDR3 bases are TGTGCCAGCAGCTTAGGAACCCCGACAGGGGGCTCTGGAAACACCATATATTTT. This gives the protein CASSLGTPTGGSGNTIYF.